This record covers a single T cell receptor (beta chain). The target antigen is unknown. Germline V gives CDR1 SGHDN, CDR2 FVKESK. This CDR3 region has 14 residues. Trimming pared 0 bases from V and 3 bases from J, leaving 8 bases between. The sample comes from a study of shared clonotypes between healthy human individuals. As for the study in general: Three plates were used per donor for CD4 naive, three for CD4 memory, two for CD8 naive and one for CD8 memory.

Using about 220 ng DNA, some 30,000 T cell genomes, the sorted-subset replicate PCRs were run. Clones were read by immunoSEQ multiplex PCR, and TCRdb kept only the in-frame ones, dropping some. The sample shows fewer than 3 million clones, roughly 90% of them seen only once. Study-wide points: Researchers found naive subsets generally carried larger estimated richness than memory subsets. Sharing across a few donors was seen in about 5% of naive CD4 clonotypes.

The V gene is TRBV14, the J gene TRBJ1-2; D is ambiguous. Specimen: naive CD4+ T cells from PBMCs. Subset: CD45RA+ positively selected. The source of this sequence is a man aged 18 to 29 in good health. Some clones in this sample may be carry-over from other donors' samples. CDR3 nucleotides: TGTGCCAGCAGCCAAGAGGTGGGTGACTATGGCTACACCTTC. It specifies CASSQEVGDYGYTF.